The 25 T cell receptor beta chains given below trace back to one sample, sequenced in a study of blood T cell repertoires in COVID-19. Assay used: immunoSEQ multiplex PCR; TCRdb lists only in-frame clones, some missing. The sample contains under 150,000 clones, 65% to 85% of which appear only once. Sample: peripheral blood. The receptors here all came from a man aged 55-75 years with active or convalescent COVID-19.

V gene TRBV5-1 combines with J gene TRBJ2-5; 7 positions match TRBD2. From germline, CDR1 is SGHRS and CDR2 YFSETQ. This CDR3 is built from 14 residues. V trimming: 6 bases; J trimming: 4 bases; junction bases outside the gene matches: 9. The CDR3 sequence: CASNWGGDSETQYF. CDR3 bases: TGCGCCAGCAATTGGGGGGGAGACTCAGAGACCCAGTACTTC.

The chain couples TRBV27 to TRBJ2-3; 7 bases match TRBD2. Germline CDR1 reads MNHEY; CDR2 reads SMNVEV (reference sequence). CDR3 length: 15 amino acids. Losses at the gene ends were 7 bases for V and 1 base for J; bases not matched to a gene: 8. As DNA, the CDR3 is TGTGCCAGCACCTTCATCGCGGGAGGCACAGATACGCAGTATTTT. It is translated as CASTFIAGGTDTQYF.

The sample holds a few counts of this clone. The chain links TRBV18 to TRBJ2-7, with 10 positions matching TRBD2. The CDR3 sequence is 16 residues long. From germline, CDR1 is KGHSH and CDR2 LQKENI. V trimming: 3 bases; J trimming: 6 bases; junction bases outside the gene matches: 11. The CDR3 is CASSPAASGSLIEQYF. CDR3 sequence (DNA): TGTGCCAGCTCACCCGCGGCTAGCGGGAGCTTGATCGAGCAGTACTTC.

The V and J genes are TRBV7-2 and TRBJ2-7; 10 positions agree with TRBD1. CDR1 and CDR2 (germline): SGHTA, FQGNSA. This CDR3 is built from 14 residues. With 5 bases clipped from V and 4 bases from J, the junction kept 5 bases outside the gene matches. The CDR3: CASSRDRGQYEQYF. The CDR3 DNA sequence: TGTGCCAGCAGCCGTGACAGGGGGCAGTACGAGCAGTACTTC.

The rearrangement uses TRBV18 and TRBJ2-2; 7 bases match TRBD1. CDR3 size: 16 residues. Looked up from germline, CDR1 is KGHSH and CDR2 is LQKENI. With 3 bases clipped from V and 1 base from J, the junction kept 5 bases outside the gene matches. The CDR3 DNA reads TGTGCCAGCTCACCCAGACAGGGAATGAACACCGGGGAGCTGTTTTTT. It specifies CASSPRQGMNTGELFF.

The chain joins TRBV5-4 to TRBJ2-6; 10 positions match TRBD1. The ends lost 5 bases at V and 0 bases at J; junction bases unmatched: 5. Germline CDR1 SGHNT, CDR2 YYREEE (reference sequence). The CDR3 runs 17 residues. CDR3 DNA sequence: TGTGCCAGCAGTAGGGACAGGGGTCCCTCTGGGGCCAACGTCCTGACTTTC. Amino acid sequence: CASSRDRGPSGANVLTF.

This chain links TRBV5-6 with TRBJ2-5; no clear D. Trimming removed 6 bases from V and 4 bases from J, with 13 bases in between. The germline V gene has CDR1 SGHDT and CDR2 YYEEEE. The CDR3 has 13 amino acids. In DNA, the CDR3 is TGTGCCAGCACCTCCTGGGCCGTAGAGACCCAGTACTTC. It specifies CASTSWAVETQYF.

V is TRBV28 and J is TRBJ1-2, with no clear D. Deletions cut 3 bases from V and 3 bases from J, with 11 bases between. Germline assignment: CDR1 MDHEN and CDR2 SYDVKM. The CDR3 extends over 14 amino acids. CDR3 sequence (DNA): TGTGCCAGCAGTTTGCCCTACCCATACTATGGCTACACCTTC. Its translation: CASSLPYPYYGYTF.

V and J are TRBV19 and TRBJ2-1; 11 bases are shared with TRBD2. The CDR3 is 15 amino acids. CDR1 LNHDA and CDR2 SQIVND come from the germline V gene (reference sequence). J gave up 2 bases and V 5 bases, and 2 bases lay outside the gene matches. The CDR3 sequence: CASSSSGRPYNEQFF. The CDR3 nucleotides are TGTGCCAGTAGTTCTAGCGGGAGGCCCTACAATGAGCAGTTCTTC.

The chain combines TRBV28 with TRBJ2-1, with a weak D call TRBD2 (7 bases). The V gene's germline CDR1 is MDHEN and CDR2 SYDVKM. The CDR3 runs to 15 residues. The V end was cut by 1 base, the J end by 13 bases, with 20 bases between. The CDR3: CASSLSGDSGGLQFF. The CDR3 nucleotides read TGTGCCAGCAGTTTATCAGGGGATTCGGGGGGACTCCAGTTCTTC.

The chain employs TRBV5-1 and TRBJ1-1; D remains ambiguous. The V gene lost 0 bases and the J gene lost 1 base, with 10 bases spanning the gap. The CDR3 extends over 15 amino acids. Germline V CDR1 and CDR2: SGHRS, YFSETQ. CDR3 nucleotide sequence: TGCGCCAGCAGCTTGGGAGCGGGCCAGAACACTGAAGCTTTCTTT. This sequence encodes CASSLGAGQNTEAFF.

The gene calls are TRBV11-2 and TRBJ2-7; the match to TRBD2 covers 12 bases. The germline gives CDR1 SGHAT, CDR2 FQNNGV. V lost 6 bases and J lost 5; bases outside the gene matches: 2. CDR3 length: 13 amino acids. The CDR3 nucleotides are TGTGCCAGCAGGCTAGCGGGGGGGGACGAGCAGTACTTC. Protein product: CASRLAGGDEQYF.

This chain joins TRBV27 and TRBJ1-1; D may be TRBD1 (5 bases). Germline V gene data show CDR1 as MNHEY and CDR2 as SMNVEV (reference sequence). The CDR3 is 17 amino acids. Trimming cost V 0 bases and J 4 bases, with 18 bases left between them. CDR3 protein: CASSLSPRQGGITEAFF. CDR3 nucleotides: TGTGCCAGCAGTTTATCACCCAGGCAGGGAGGTATCACTGAAGCTTTCTTT.

The genes are TRBV12-5 and TRBJ2-7; possibly TRBD1 for D (6 bases). The CDR3 runs 16 residues. The germline gives CDR1 LGHNT, CDR2 FRNRAP. Trimming shortened V by 7 bases and J by 4 bases, and 23 bases separated the two germline ends. The CDR3 sequence: CASAGIPGEEGYEQYF. In DNA, the CDR3 is TGTGCTAGTGCCGGAATACCAGGGGAAGAGGGATACGAGCAGTACTTC.

This clone was seen once. V and J are TRBV4-3 and TRBJ2-5; 10 bases are a match to TRBD1. Germline assignment: CDR1 LGHNA and CDR2 YSLEER. The CDR3 length is 15 residues. With 1 base clipped from V and 5 bases from J, the junction kept 4 bases outside the gene matches. The CDR3 reads CASSQGDRGGETQYF. CDR3 sequence (DNA): TGCGCCAGCAGCCAAGGGGACAGGGGAGGGGAGACCCAGTACTTC.

A single count supports this clone. This chain uses TRBV27 with TRBJ2-7; the D is unclear. V lost 7 bases and J lost 4, with 14 bases in between. CDR3 size: 13 residues. The germline gives CDR1 MNHEY, CDR2 SMNVEV (reference sequence). The DNA of the CDR3 is TGTGCCAGCAATCCCCGGTCGGGTTACGAGCAGTACTTC. Encoded protein: CASNPRSGYEQYF.

The V and J genes are TRBV19 and TRBJ2-1; D is possibly TRBD2 (6 bases). This CDR3 region has 13 residues. V dropped 8 bases and J dropped 9 bases, with 17 bases sitting between them. Germline loops: CDR1 LNHDA, CDR2 SQIVND (reference sequence). This CDR3 reads CASRLGSQGEQFF. The CDR3 coding sequence is TGTGCCAGTCGACTCGGGAGTCAGGGTGAGCAGTTCTTC.

This chain links TRBV24-1 with TRBJ1-5, with D unclear. Trimming shortened V by 7 bases and J by 0 bases, and 6 bases separated the two germline ends. The CDR3 totals 13 residues. CDR1 KGHDR and CDR2 SFDVKD come from the germline V gene. The CDR3 sequence is CATREDSNQPQHF. In DNA form, the CDR3 reads TGTGCCACCAGAGAGGATAGCAATCAGCCCCAGCATTTT.

This sequence joins TRBV7-9 and TRBJ1-1; tentative D call: TRBD1 (5 bases). Per the germline V gene, CDR1 is SEHNR and CDR2 is FQNEAQ (reference sequence). The length of the CDR3 is 14 residues. Trimming shortened V by 2 bases and J by 1 base, and 8 bases separated the two germline ends. CDR3 in amino acids: CASSLRRGNTEAFF. The CDR3 DNA is TGTGCCAGCAGCTTACGTAGGGGGAACACTGAAGCTTTCTTT.

V gene TRBV3-1 (or the pseudogene TRBV3-2) combines with J gene TRBJ1-2; D gene uncertain. The CDR3 has 14 residues. V was pared by 1 base and J by 3 bases, with 9 bases between. Per germline, CDR1 LGHDT and CDR2 YNNKEL (reference sequence). The CDR3 loop reads CASSQVVADYGYTF. The CDR3 DNA reads as TGTGCCAGCAGCCAAGTGGTGGCTGACTATGGCTACACCTTC.

This clone occurred a few times. This chain joins TRBV5-5 and TRBJ1-3, with TRBD1 identical over 8 bases. The J segment lost 3 bases and the V segment lost 4 bases, leaving 12 bases of the junction unmatched. The CDR3 spans 17 residues. Per germline, CDR1 SGHKS and CDR2 YYEKEE (reference sequence). DNA of the CDR3: TGTGCCAGCAGCCAATGGACAGGGACATTTGATGGAAACACCATATATTTT. This gives the protein CASSQWTGTFDGNTIYF.

The J gene is TRBJ2-7, the V gene TRBV5-5, with D maybe TRBD1 (6 bases). Germline lookup yields CDR1 SGHKS and CDR2 YYEKEE (reference sequence). The CDR3 consists of 13 residues. V was pared by 0 bases and J by 5 bases, with 9 bases between. This CDR3 is CASSLDRVHEQYF. The CDR3 coding sequence is TGTGCCAGCAGCTTGGACAGGGTCCACGAGCAGTACTTC.

This sequence joins TRBV12-1 and TRBJ2-1; the D call of TRBD2 is as the table states it, not checked on the DNA. TRBV12-1 counts as a pseudogene. This CDR3 is built from 18 residues. In nucleotides, the CDR3 is TGTGCCAGCAGCTTTGTTGCGGGAGTAATCTGGGTAAGTAATGAGCAGTTCTTC. Protein: CASSFVAGVIWVSNEQFF.

The chain combines TRBV5-8 with TRBJ2-7, with unresolved D. Deletions cut 1 base from V and 4 bases from J, with 9 bases between. Per the germline V gene, CDR1 is SGHTS and CDR2 is YDEGEE. This CDR3 contains 13 residues. The CDR3 DNA is TGTGCCAGCAGCTTGCCAGGCGTTTACGAGCAGTACTTC. This sequence encodes CASSLPGVYEQYF.

The chain uses TRBV28 and TRBJ1-2; D not certain. CDR1 and CDR2 from the germline V gene are MDHEN and SYDVKM. Trimming stripped 3 bases from V and 7 bases from J, with 15 bases between. The CDR3 has 14 amino acids. The CDR3 DNA follows: TGTGCCAGCAGTTTGGTTCAAGAGGTTGGTGGCTACACCTTC. Translating gives CASSLVQEVGGYTF.